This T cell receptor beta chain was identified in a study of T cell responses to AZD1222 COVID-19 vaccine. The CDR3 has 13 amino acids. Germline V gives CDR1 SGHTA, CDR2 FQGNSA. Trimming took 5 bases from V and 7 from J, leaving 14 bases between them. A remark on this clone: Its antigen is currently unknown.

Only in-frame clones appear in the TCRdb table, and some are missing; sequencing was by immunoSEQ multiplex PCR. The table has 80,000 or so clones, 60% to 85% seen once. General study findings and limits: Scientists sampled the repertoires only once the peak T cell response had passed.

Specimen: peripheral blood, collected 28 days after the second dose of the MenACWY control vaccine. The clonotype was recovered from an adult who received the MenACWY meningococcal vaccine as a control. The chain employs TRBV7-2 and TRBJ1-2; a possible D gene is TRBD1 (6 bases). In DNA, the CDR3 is TGTGCCAGCAGCCTTACAGGGAGGGGTGGCTACACCTTC. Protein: CASSLTGRGGYTF.